One and the same sample provided the 19 T cell receptor beta chains below, sequenced in a study of cytomegalovirus exposure and HLA in healthy donors. The PCR was carried out with 60 Vbeta primers and 13 Jbeta primers. TCRdb keeps only in-frame clones here, not all; method: immunoSEQ multiplex PCR. Among around 100,000 clones listed, more than 70% were seen once. Source material: PBMCs. These receptors came from a woman aged 55-70 years in good health and CMV-seropositive.

The chain joins TRBV18 to TRBJ2-4, with 11 bases aligning to TRBD1. The CDR3 covers 13 residues. J was trimmed by 8 bases and V by 7 bases; bases with no gene match: 4. Germline CDR1 reads KGHSH; CDR2 reads LQKENI. The CDR3 region is CASLGQGEDIQYF. As DNA, the CDR3 is TGTGCCAGCTTGGGACAGGGGGAGGACATTCAGTACTTC.

This clone appeared a single time. The germline gene is not matched at one end of the junction; a read error may be the cause. This chain connects TRBV7-8 to TRBJ1-1; TRBD1 matches 7 bases. The germline V gene has CDR1 SGHVS and CDR2 FQNEAQ. The length of the CDR3 is 14 residues. In DNA, the CDR3 is TGTGCCGGCAGCTTCCAGGGGGGTGGCACTGAAGCTTTCTTT. It codes for CAGSFQGGGTEAFF.

V is TRBV6-5 and J is TRBJ1-1, with no clear D. Germline CDR1 MNHEY, CDR2 SVGAGI. This CDR3 comprises 12 residues. Trimming shortened V by 5 bases and J by 1 base, and 5 bases separated the two germline ends. The CDR3 spells CASSPGNTEAFF. The CDR3 DNA follows: TGTGCCAGCAGTCCAGGGAACACTGAAGCTTTCTTT.

The chain has TRBV30 and TRBJ2-1, with TRBD2 as a possible D gene (6 bases). The CDR3 spans 14 residues. Trimming took 0 bases from V and 7 from J, leaving 13 bases between them. Germline CDR1 GTSNPN, CDR2 SVGIG (reference sequence). The CDR3 coding sequence is TGTGCCTGGAGTGTGGGCGGGACGATAAATGAGCAGTTCTTC. It codes for CAWSVGGTINEQFF.

This clone was detected a few times. The DNA for the CDR3 is TGTGCCAGCAGTTCTCCCGACAGTTACGAGCAGTACTTC. Protein product: CASSSPDSYEQYF. V and J are TRBV28 and TRBJ2-7; D may be TRBD1 (5 bases). The CDR3 is 13 residues long. The V end lost 4 bases, the J end lost 4 bases, and 11 bases lay between the germline ends. Per the germline V gene, CDR1 is MDHEN and CDR2 is SYDVKM.

The table lists this clone with a count of one. The V call is TRBV11-3, the J call TRBJ2-1; 14 nucleotides line up with TRBD2. V lost 4 bases, J lost 9 bases, and 5 bases stayed unmatched. This CDR3 region has 15 residues. The germline V gene has CDR1 SGHNT and CDR2 YENEEA. The CDR3 DNA reads TGTGCCAGCAGCTCGGGACTAGCGGGAGTGGGTGAGCAGTTCTTC. It specifies CASSSGLAGVGEQFF.

The chain carries TRBV6-1 and TRBJ2-1; tentative D call: TRBD2 (6 bases). CDR1 and CDR2 (germline): MNHNS, SASEGT. CDR3 length: 13 amino acids. Trimming shortened V by 2 bases and J by 9 bases, and 11 bases separated the two germline ends. CDR3 sequence reads: CASSERWRGEQFF. CDR3 DNA: TGTGCCAGCAGTGAAAGATGGAGGGGTGAGCAGTTCTTC.

This chain joins TRBV9 and TRBJ2-1; 7 bases map to TRBD2. After removal of 0 bases from V and 1 base from J, the junction contained 4 bases not matched to a gene. Germline V gives CDR1 SGDLS, CDR2 YYNGEE. This CDR3 is built from 16 residues. Here the CDR3 reads CASSVGGGKSYNEQFF. DNA for the CDR3: TGTGCCAGCAGCGTAGGGGGGGGAAAGTCCTACAATGAGCAGTTCTTC.

There are a few counts of this clone. This chain connects TRBV25-1 to TRBJ2-1; maybe TRBD1 (5 bases). V shed 6 bases and J shed 8 bases, with 23 bases lying between them. The germline gives CDR1 MGHDK, CDR2 SYGVNS. The CDR3 is 16 amino acids. The CDR3 loop is CASSNLKDTSRDEQFF. The CDR3 DNA reads TGTGCCAGCAGCAACCTTAAGGACACGTCTAGGGATGAGCAGTTCTTC.

This clone appeared a few times. Germline and junction disagree at one end, which may indicate a read error. The chain uses TRBV7-6 and TRBJ2-1, with D perhaps matching TRBD2 (6 bases). CDR1 SGHVS and CDR2 FNYEAQ come from the germline V gene. The CDR3 length is 14 residues. The CDR3 spells CASSLVGGDNEQFF. The CDR3 nucleotides are TGTGCCAGCAGCTTAGTCGGGGGAGACAACGAGCAGTTCTTC. The full variable domain, its missing parts supplied by reference TRBV7-6 and TRBJ2-1, is GAGVSQSPRYKVTKRGQDVALRCDPISGHVSLYWYRQALGQGPEFLTYFNYEAQQDKSGLPNDRFSAERPEGSISTLTIQRTEQRDSAMYRCASSLVGGDNEQFFGPGTRLTVL.

This clone was seen only once. J is TRBJ2-5 and V is TRBV7-9; 12 bases align to TRBD2. The trim removed 4 bases at V and 2 bases at J, leaving 5 bases unmatched. There are 16 residues in the CDR3. Per germline, CDR1 SEHNR and CDR2 FQNEAQ (reference sequence). In DNA form, the CDR3 reads TGTGCCAGCAGCTCTGGACTAGCGGGATGGCAAGAGACCCAGTACTTC. Translated, it gives CASSSGLAGWQETQYF.

This clone was counted between two and nine times. CDR3 protein: CASSPGTVTDTQYF. CDR3 sequence (DNA): TGCGCCAGCAGCCCCGGGACAGTGACAGATACGCAGTATTTT. The V and J genes are TRBV5-1 and TRBJ2-3; 7 bases align to TRBD1. V lost 4 bases to trimming and J lost 3 bases; unmatched junction nucleotides: 5. The CDR3 spans 14 residues. The V gene's germline CDR1 is SGHRS and CDR2 YFSETQ.

J is TRBJ1-1 and V is TRBV11-1; 8 nucleotides agree with TRBD1. The CDR3 extends over 15 amino acids. In germline, CDR1 is SGHAT, CDR2 FQDESV (reference sequence). Trimming at V came to 3 bases and at J to 1 base, leaving 4 bases not matched to a gene. CDR3 amino acids: CASSFFGTGNTEAFF. The CDR3 DNA is TGTGCCAGCAGCTTCTTCGGGACAGGGAACACTGAAGCTTTCTTT.

The V call is TRBV30, the J call TRBJ1-5, with TRBD1 identical over 7 bases. Germline loops: CDR1 GTSNPN, CDR2 SVGIG (reference sequence). The CDR3 covers 13 residues. V gave up 5 bases and J gave up 7 bases; unmatched junction bases: 8. The CDR3 sequence is CAWRQGREQPQHF. The CDR3 bases are TGTGCCTGGCGACAGGGACGGGAACAGCCCCAGCATTTT.

The CDR3 DNA reads as TGTGCCAGCAGTCCCGGGACTAGCGAGGTCAATGAGCAGTTCTTC. The encoded protein is CASSPGTSEVNEQFF. This chain joins TRBV6-5 and TRBJ2-1; 10 nucleotides align to TRBD2. The germline gives CDR1 MNHEY, CDR2 SVGAGI. With 5 bases clipped from V and 6 bases from J, the junction kept 7 bases outside the gene matches. The CDR3 has 15 amino acids.

This clone has more than one count but fewer than ten. The rearrangement uses TRBV5-1 and TRBJ2-7, with D possibly TRBD2 on 5 matching bases. V lost 4 bases and J 4 bases, leaving 12 bases between the germline ends. In germline, CDR1 is SGHRS, CDR2 YFSETQ. This CDR3 has 13 residues. CDR3 region: CASSPWTLYEQYF. The CDR3 DNA reads TGCGCCAGCAGCCCCTGGACTCTTTACGAGCAGTACTTC.

The genes are TRBV18 and TRBJ2-5; 8 nucleotides align to TRBD2. Germline CDR1 and CDR2: KGHSH and LQKENI. The CDR3 extends over 15 amino acids. Trimming took 3 bases from V and 2 from J; bases not matched to a gene: 5. CDR3 amino acids: CASSPREGLQETQYF. The CDR3 coding sequence is TGTGCCAGCTCACCTCGGGAGGGACTGCAAGAGACCCAGTACTTC.

The chain employs TRBV6-1 and TRBJ2-1; TRBD2 matches 9 bases. Germline V lookup: CDR1 MNHNS, CDR2 SASEGT. V trimming: 5 bases; J trimming: 8 bases; junction bases outside the gene matches: 10. The CDR3 contains 15 residues. CDR3 coding DNA: TGTGCCAGCAGTAACGCCGGGACTAGCATCGATGAGCAGTTCTTC. It codes for CASSNAGTSIDEQFF.

The chain recombines TRBV27 with TRBJ2-7; 9 bases are shared with TRBD2. The junction had 9 bases not matched to a gene; V was cut back by 6 bases and J by 3 bases. CDR3 length: 15 residues. CDR1 is MNHEY, CDR2 SMNVEV, per germline (reference sequence). CDR3 sequence: CASRWTSDAFYEQYF. The CDR3 coding sequence is TGTGCCAGCAGGTGGACTAGCGACGCTTTCTACGAGCAGTACTTC.